The 19 T cell receptor beta chains presented below share a single source sample, sequenced in a study of blood T cell repertoires in COVID-19. Data came from immunoSEQ multiplex PCR; TCRdb stores just in-frame clones and leaves some out. Here the sample spans about 170,000 clones, 85% to 90% being singletons. Material: peripheral blood. These receptors all stem from a woman at least 80 years old with COVID-19, enrolled during active disease.

The chain links TRBV25-1 to TRBJ1-2; D unclear. Germline loops: CDR1 MGHDK, CDR2 SYGVNS. The CDR3 runs to 15 residues. Trimming shortened V by 3 bases and J by 7 bases, and 18 bases separated the two germline ends. The CDR3 DNA reads as TGTGCCAGCAGTGACCGTTTGAGGGAAGGAGGTGGCTACACCTTC. Residues: CASSDRLREGGGYTF.

The chain is built from TRBV5-5 and TRBJ2-1; TRBD2 aligns across 12 bases. The germline V gene has CDR1 SGHKS and CDR2 YYEKEE (reference sequence). The CDR3 is 15 residues long. The V and J ends lost 4 bases and 8 bases, in that order; junction bases with no gene match: 7. In DNA form, the CDR3 reads TGTGCCAGCAGCACCGGACTAGCGGGGCGGGATGAGCAGTTCTTC. Translated, it gives CASSTGLAGRDEQFF.

CDR3 residues: CASSYTVPTYNSPLHF. The CDR3, as DNA: TGTGCCAGCAGTTATACGGTGCCGACCTATAATTCACCCCTCCACTTT. The rearrangement links TRBV6-2 or TRBV6-3 to TRBJ1-6; D remains ambiguous. V was trimmed by 3 bases and J by 2 bases, leaving 11 bases between them. The CDR3 totals 16 residues. The germline gives CDR1 MNHEY, CDR2 SVGEGT.

As DNA, the CDR3 is TGTGCCAGCATGAGGGCTGCGAGCTCCTACGAGCAGTACTTC. Translation: CASMRAASSYEQYF. The genes are TRBV2 and TRBJ2-7, with a tentative D call TRBD2 (5 bases). CDR1 is SNHLY and CDR2 is FYNNEI in the germline V gene. Trimming pared 7 bases from V and 0 bases from J, leaving 13 bases between. The CDR3 totals 14 residues.

V and J are TRBV12-3 or TRBV12-4 and TRBJ2-7, with 10 bases aligning to TRBD2. J lost 3 bases, V lost 11 bases, and 7 bases had no gene match. CDR3 length equals 13 residues. The CDR3 DNA reads TGTGCCGTCGGAGCGGGAGGGAACTACGAGCAGTACTTC. It is translated as CAVGAGGNYEQYF.

This sequence joins TRBV28 and TRBJ2-7; perhaps TRBD1 as D (6 bases). The CDR3 is 15 residues long. V was shortened by 3 bases and J by 6 bases, with 18 bases between the two germline ends. Per germline, CDR1 MDHEN and CDR2 SYDVKM. Written as DNA, the CDR3 is TGTGCCAGCAGTTTTAACGGGCAGGGGTACAGCGAGCAGTACTTC. It specifies CASSFNGQGYSEQYF.

The J gene is TRBJ1-6, the V gene TRBV6-5, with a weak D call TRBD1 (5 bases). This CDR3 has 15 residues. The V and J ends lost 0 bases and 2 bases respectively, with 5 bases between them. Per the germline V gene, CDR1 is MNHEY and CDR2 is SVGAGI. The CDR3 nucleotides are TGTGCCAGCAGTTACTCGACAGCCTATAATTCACCCCTCCACTTT. Translating gives CASSYSTAYNSPLHF.

This clone was counted many times. The chain joins TRBV5-1 to TRBJ1-4; 7 bases match TRBD1. CDR3 size: 15 residues. Germline V lookup: CDR1 SGHRS, CDR2 YFSETQ. V lost 4 bases to trimming and J lost 8 bases; unmatched junction nucleotides: 11. In DNA, the CDR3 is TGCGCCAGCAGCAAAGACAGGGTTGTGGGGGAAAAACTGTTTTTT. This gives the protein CASSKDRVVGEKLFF.

J is TRBJ1-5 and V is TRBV19; D is unresolved. CDR1 LNHDA and CDR2 SQIVND come from the germline V gene (reference sequence). V lost 7 bases and J 0 bases, leaving 13 bases between the germline ends. This CDR3 is built from 15 residues. In DNA, the CDR3 is TGTGCCAGTATCCCAGGTCGGGGTAGCAATCAGCCCCAGCATTTT. Encoded protein: CASIPGRGSNQPQHF.

The chain has TRBV7-2 and TRBJ2-7; D is possibly TRBD1 (5 bases). The CDR3 is 14 residues long. Per germline, CDR1 SGHTA and CDR2 FQGNSA. Trimming removed 6 bases at V and 3 bases at J, with 15 bases between. This chain's CDR3 is CASSATTQDYEQYF. CDR3 nucleotides: TGTGCCAGCAGTGCCACCACACAGGACTACGAGCAGTACTTC.

This clone showed up just once. This chain uses TRBV9 with TRBJ2-5; 8 bases line up with TRBD2. V gave up 0 bases and J gave up 5 bases; unmatched junction bases: 6. Germline V CDR1 and CDR2: SGDLS, YYNGEE. This CDR3 is built from 15 residues. For the CDR3, the DNA is TGTGCCAGCAGCGTAGGAGATAGCGGGATTGAGACCCAGTACTTC. Translated, it gives CASSVGDSGIETQYF.

The chain employs TRBV2 and TRBJ2-5; TRBD1 is a possible D gene (5 bases). Trimming removed 1 base at V and 5 bases at J, with 14 bases between. Germline CDR1 and CDR2: SNHLY and FYNNEI. The CDR3 runs 15 residues. The CDR3 reads CASSEVSRGGETQYF. The DNA for the CDR3 is TGTGCCAGCAGTGAAGTTTCAAGGGGTGGGGAGACCCAGTACTTC.

The chain couples TRBV11-3 to TRBJ1-1; D is undetermined. Per germline, CDR1 SGHNT and CDR2 YENEEA. V was clipped by 0 bases and J by 2 bases, with 4 bases between them. CDR3 length: 13 residues. The CDR3 DNA reads as TGTGCCAGCAGCTTAGAGCGAAACACTGAAGCTTTCTTT. It codes for CASSLERNTEAFF.

The chain joins TRBV2 to TRBJ1-2, with 9 bases lining up with TRBD1. The V and J ends lost 3 bases and 5 bases, in that order; junction bases with no gene match: 7. This CDR3 is 15 amino acids long. CDR1 is SNHLY, CDR2 FYNNEI, per germline. CDR3 sequence (DNA): TGTGCCAGCAGTGATGGACAGGGGTTCGGTTATGGCTACACCTTC. Its protein product is CASSDGQGFGYGYTF.

This clone was seen only a few times. The chain recombines TRBV9 with TRBJ2-3; D is possibly TRBD2 (6 bases). Trimming removed 0 bases from V and 0 bases from J, with 11 bases in between. The V gene's germline CDR1 is SGDLS and CDR2 YYNGEE. This CDR3 comprises 16 residues. CDR3 region: CASSVEAGSSTDTQYF. CDR3 nucleotide sequence: TGTGCCAGCAGCGTAGAAGCGGGTTCGAGCACAGATACGCAGTATTTT.

The chain is built from TRBV19 and TRBJ2-5, with D perhaps TRBD1 (6 bases). Germline CDR1 LNHDA, CDR2 SQIVND (reference sequence). CDR3 size: 14 residues. V lost 3 bases and J lost 2, with 10 bases in between. DNA for the CDR3: TGTGCCAGTAGTATTACAGGGTCACAAGAGACCCAGTACTTC. Amino acids: CASSITGSQETQYF.

The chain is built from TRBV7-9 and TRBJ1-1, with 7 bases matching TRBD1. This CDR3 is 14 amino acids long. Trimming cost V 5 bases and J 5 bases; bases outside gene matches: 8. Germline V gene data show CDR1 as SEHNR and CDR2 as FQNEAQ (reference sequence). The CDR3 DNA is TGTGCCAGCAGCCCACAGGGGATAGGAACTGAAGCTTTCTTT. This sequence encodes CASSPQGIGTEAFF.

J is TRBJ1-6 and V is TRBV25-1; TRBD1 matches at 7 bases. V shed 1 base and J 9 bases; nucleotides not matched to a gene: 9. Germline CDR1 and CDR2: MGHDK and SYGVNS. The CDR3 sequence is 16 residues long. CDR3 bases: TGTGCCAGCAGTGAATCTAGGGGACAGTCCGGTTCACCCCTCCACTTT. Its protein is CASSESRGQSGSPLHF.

The rearrangement joins TRBV5-1 to TRBJ2-2; 11 bases are a match to TRBD2. CDR1 SGHRS and CDR2 YFSETQ come from the germline V gene. Germline trimming cut 4 bases from V and 2 bases from J; bases unmatched to any gene: 4. CDR3 length: 16 amino acids. CDR3 DNA sequence: TGCGCCAGCAGCGTGGGGACTAGCGGTAACACCGGGGAGCTGTTTTTT. As protein: CASSVGTSGNTGELFF.